Each of the 13 T cell receptor beta chains below was sequenced from the same sample in a study of blood T cell repertoires in COVID-19. Measured with immunoSEQ multiplex PCR; TCRdb has only the in-frame clones, and not every one. Of over 250,000 clones in the sample, approximately 85% were seen once. The sequenced sample was peripheral blood. The receptors here all came from a woman aged 70 to 79 with acute or convalescent COVID-19.

The genes are TRBV25-1 and TRBJ1-3; tentative D call: TRBD1 (5 bases). Germline CDR1 and CDR2: MGHDK and SYGVNS. The CDR3 runs to 15 residues. The V and J ends lost 6 bases and 0 bases respectively, with 12 bases between them. DNA of the CDR3: TGTGCCAGCAGCCTGACAGACCTCTCTGGAAACACCATATATTTT. Translated: CASSLTDLSGNTIYF.

The chain combines TRBV21-1 with TRBJ2-7; the table's D call, TRBD2, was not checked against the DNA. TRBV21-1 is listed as a pseudogene. The CDR3 contains 14 residues. The DNA for the CDR3 is TGTGCCAGCAGCAGCAGGACTAGTGCCGGCGAGCAGTACTTC. This translates into CASSSRTSAGEQYF.

This clone was counted once. This rearrangement joins TRBV29-1 to TRBJ2-5; tentatively, D is TRBD2 (5 bases). The germline V gene has CDR1 SQVTM and CDR2 ANQGSEA. CDR3 length equals 15 residues. With 4 bases removed from V and 2 bases from J, the gap between germline ends came to 17 bases. The CDR3 region has the DNA TGCAGCGTTGTAATCGGGATCGGGTCACAAGAGACCCAGTACTTC. Its protein is CSVVIGIGSQETQYF.

The V gene is TRBV12-5, the J gene TRBJ2-1, with 7 bases identical to TRBD2. The V and J ends lost 0 bases and 9 bases, in that order; junction bases with no gene match: 11. This CDR3 is built from 16 residues. Germline V gives CDR1 LGHNT, CDR2 FRNRAP. The CDR3 region has the DNA TGTGCTAGTGGTTTGGTACCAAGCGGGGCAGGTGGTGAGCAGTTCTTC. The encoded protein is CASGLVPSGAGGEQFF.

V and J are TRBV20-1 and TRBJ1-4; 7 positions agree with TRBD1. This CDR3 is 13 amino acids long. The junction had 7 bases not matched to a gene; V was cut back by 4 bases and J by 8 bases. Per the germline V gene, CDR1 is DFQATT and CDR2 is SNEGSKA (reference sequence). CDR3 DNA: TGCAGTGCTACTGACAGGGAAGGCGAAAAACTGTTTTTT. Translation gives CSATDREGEKLFF.

This clone was counted a few times. The CDR3 here is CASGKDRGYEQYF. CDR3 DNA sequence: TGTGCCAGCGGAAAGGACAGGGGGTACGAGCAGTACTTC. This chain joins TRBV6-5 and TRBJ2-7, with TRBD1 matching 10 bases. The J segment lost 4 bases and the V segment lost 8 bases, leaving 5 bases of the junction unmatched. CDR1 is MNHEY, CDR2 SVGAGI, per germline. This CDR3 spans 13 amino acids.

The V and J genes are TRBV6-5 and TRBJ2-5, with 9 bases aligning to TRBD1. Unmatched junction bases numbered 5, after V lost 5 bases and J lost 7 bases. Germline assignment: CDR1 MNHEY and CDR2 SVGAGI. This CDR3 has 13 residues. As DNA, the CDR3 is TGTGCCAGCAGTAACAGGGGGCGGGTGACCCAGTACTTC. This encodes CASSNRGRVTQYF.

The chain recombines TRBV19 with TRBJ1-6; TRBD1 is a possible D gene (5 bases). With 3 bases removed from V and 7 bases from J, the gap between germline ends came to 10 bases. CDR3 length: 14 residues. Germline CDR1 and CDR2: LNHDA and SQIVND (reference sequence). The CDR3 reads CASSIREGNSPLHF. In nucleotides, the CDR3 is TGTGCCAGTAGTATCAGGGAGGGGAATTCACCCCTCCACTTT.

This chain connects TRBV20-1 to TRBJ2-1, with D perhaps matching TRBD1 (6 bases). Germline CDR1 and CDR2: DFQATT and SNEGSKA (reference sequence). CDR3 length equals 14 residues. Between the trimmed V and J ends, which lost 3 bases and 5 bases, there was a span of 14 bases. CDR3 loop: CSASSGDTHNEQFF. The CDR3 coding sequence is TGCAGTGCTAGTTCAGGGGACACCCACAATGAGCAGTTCTTC.

The V and J genes are TRBV10-3 and TRBJ2-3, with D perhaps matching TRBD2 (7 bases). The CDR3 sequence is 12 residues long. Germline V gives CDR1 ENHRY, CDR2 SYGVKD. V lost 10 bases to trimming and J lost 9 bases, with 17 bases between them. The CDR3 sequence: CATVGGPGTQYF. The CDR3 DNA follows: TGTGCCACCGTCGGGGGGCCGGGGACGCAGTATTTT.

This clone occurred once. Written as DNA, the CDR3 is TGTGCCAGCAGCCATTTAAACACCGGGGAGCTGTTTTTT. This encodes CASSHLNTGELFF. The chain carries TRBV3-1 (or the pseudogene TRBV3-2) and TRBJ2-2, with D hard to call. The germline CDR1 and CDR2 sequences are LGHDT and YNNKEL (reference sequence). This CDR3 spans 13 amino acids. V was clipped by 3 bases and J by 2 bases, with 4 bases between them.

To note about this clone: The junction does not match germline at one end; this may be a read error. The chain combines TRBV10-3 with TRBJ1-6; D uncertain. Germline V CDR1 and CDR2: ENHRY, SYGVKD. The CDR3 spans 12 residues. The CDR3 spells CAISAYNSPLHF. The CDR3 coding sequence is TGTGCCATCAGTGCCTACAATTCACCCCTCCACTTT.

This chain connects TRBV4-2 to TRBJ2-7, with TRBD2 matching over 10 bases. With 0 bases clipped from V and 10 bases from J, the junction kept 9 bases outside the gene matches. The CDR3 sequence is 15 residues long. CDR1 LGHNA and CDR2 YNFKEQ come from the germline V gene. The CDR3 protein is CASSQEWTAGGRQYF. The CDR3 bases are TGTGCCAGCAGCCAAGAGTGGACAGCGGGGGGGAGACAGTACTTC.